This TCR beta chain was sequenced during a study of T cells in Graves' hyperthyroidism and ophthalmopathy (dated by TCRdb to 2018 to 2020). Concerning the study at large: Peripheral blood was collected at initial diagnosis, before any treatment. Prospective prediction of ophthalmopathy was tested in an independent validation cohort of about 19 hyperthyroidism patients and 15 to 17 patients who later progressed to ophthalmopathy. To identify TCR V-J signatures that set the groups apart, the researchers used a discovery cohort of about a hundred patients, made up of fewer than 50 with Graves' ophthalmopathy and some 56 with stable Graves' hyperthyroidism. Thyroid tissue and blood T-cell repertoires from about 6 Graves' hyperthyroidism patients were also compared in the study. The paper reports TCR Vbeta CDR3 sequencing of roughly 140 peripheral blood samples: some 44 ophthalmopathy, around 80 hyperthyroidism and approximately 17 progressor patients. Following sampling, methimazole starting at 30 mg daily was given to hyperthyroidism patients, and high-dose intravenous methylprednisolone was given to ophthalmopathy patients. For training and testing, the approximately 92 patients in the discovery cohort were randomly divided in a 7:3 ratio.

The CDR3, cysteine through phenylalanine, is 16 amino acids long. The DNA shown is the 48-base CDR3, in frame from base 1. V drops 3 bases and J drops 0 bases, leaving 12 bases in between. Reading the germline V gene gives CDR1 MNHEY and CDR2 SVGAGI. The TCR beta CDR3 regions were amplified from RNA transcripts. For the first round of RT-PCR on the TCR CDR3, the HTBI primer set was used together with the Qiagen OneStep RT-PCR kit. A second multiplex PCR round built the libraries, followed by size selection and purification. Paired-end sequencing of the libraries was performed with 100 bp reads on an Illumina HiSeq2000. Per the authors' processing: SOAPnuke was used to process the raw data, with reads discarded if the reads contained adapters or uncalled bases, had a mean Phred below 15, or lacked an exact constant-primer or identifier match. High-quality paired reads were merged using COPE v1.2.5, and each unique nucleotide sequence was defined as a clonotype. MiTCR v1.1 was used to align the clonotypes against IMGT TRBV, TRBD and TRBJ reference segments. Analysis was restricted to V-J combinations with a frequency above 0.0001, which covered roughly 99% of repertoires. The TCS score was defined as F50 (clonal expansion) divided by E x V (chaos), with BLOSUM62-based TCRdist calculated between CDR3 peptides within each V-J. Welch's t-statistics and random forest reduced fewer than 600 V-J features to around 14, which were used in a naive Bayes classifier (R e1071). The public reads were run again by TCRdb, first through fastp at Q25 and then through MiXCR, and only productive beta chains were kept. Rows are combined by CDR3 protein, so each entry shows the most common genes and DNA. For this entry, the V and J calls and clone size follow TCRdb and not the study's own pipeline. The sample profile shows around 570,000 distinct CDR3 sequences; less than 20% of them were found once. 40% to 50% of the sample is held by the ten biggest clonotypes.

The investigation overall reported the following: In cross-validation, a model built on a 13 V-J signature told ophthalmopathy apart from stable hyperthyroidism with about 90% sensitivity and approximately 84% specificity, and in testing the same model reached 80%/75%. In validation, the model predicted progression to ophthalmopathy a median of roughly 6.1 months before onset, with roughly 68% sensitivity and nearly 75% specificity. Most expanded thyroid clonotypes (frequency above 0.001) were also found in blood, which suggests that blood repertoires may mirror thyroid immune responses. Sample size was not statistically predetermined, and investigators were not blinded to group allocation.

In the ophthalmopathy patients, disease was moderately to severely active, with a Clinical Activity Score of 3 or more, a NOSPECS grade of 4 or more, and a duration of less than 3 months. Patients with uncontrolled infections, other autoimmune diseases, pregnancy or lactation were excluded. Clinical symptoms, serum thyroxine and TRAb, thyroid ultrasound, and orbital computed tomography formed the basis for the diagnoses. PBMCs were isolated from 8 to 10 ml of fresh peripheral blood by Ficoll-Paque density gradient centrifugation. Trizol reagent was used to extract total RNA, and RNA quality was then checked on an Agilent 2100 Bioanalyzer. The count of this clonotype is one. No cognate antigen has been identified for it. The record has no base qualities; no much larger clone is one base away. On its own, one read is weak support.

This chain joins TRBV6-5 to TRBJ1-3; the D segment could be TRBD1, given 5 matching bases. The source is a middle-aged man with Graves' ophthalmopathy. What was sequenced was blood. The CDR3 corresponds to CASSYSGTNSGNTIYF. The nucleotide sequence reads as follows: TGTGCCAGCAGTTATTCCGGGACCAACTCTGGAAACACCATATATTTT.